Listed below are T cell receptor beta chains from one sample, sequenced in a study of shared clonotypes between healthy human individuals. Assay: immunoSEQ multiplex PCR; the TCRdb copy retains only in-frame clones and omits some. Of over a million clones listed, less than 99% are singletons. The sample taken for sequencing was naive CD4+ T cells sorted from blood. These receptors came from a man aged 30 to 45 in good health. Both conserved end residues are part of each CDR3. Clone size is not always given. Where it is, it says once, few, many or a class for expanded clones.

NA,TRBV29-1,CSVEQGQGADEQYF
NA,TRBV7-2,CASSPSGTYETQYF
NA,TRBV14,CASSQVQGRETQYF
NA,TRBV2,CASQGRGAGNTEAFF
NA,TRBV21-1,CASSRKTRAQHF
NA,TRBV5-4,CASSLTWAPGYTF
NA,TRBV21-1,CASSKKRDTEAFF
NA,TRBV6-5,CASGRTGYNEKLFF
NA,TRBV7-8,CASSPDRANTGELFF
NA,TRBV18,CASSPTHQSSGNTIYF
NA,TRBV7-9,CASSWGLAGETQYF
NA,TRBV7-5,CARSRDSQETQYF
NA,TRBV6-1,CASSLSGGSTDTQYF
NA,TRBV11-2,CASSSRTGPPANYGYTF
NA,TRBV7-3,CASSYDSGEPKTQYF
NA,TRBV27,CASSSGQGAVVSNGYTF
NA,TRBV5-1,CASSWMPGPTNEQFF
NA,TRBV5-1,CASSLVAGTFTGELFF
NA,TRBV30,CAWSQSSSTEAFF
NA,TRBV7-2,CASSPGGTGSNQPQHF
once,TRBV5-1,CASSHNAGRNYEQYF
NA,TRBV25-1,CASSDPRQGDTEAFF
NA,TRBV30,CAWRGAGSIYEQYF
NA,TRBV28,CASSTGTPYEQYF
NA,TRBV10-1,CASSTGNEETQYF
NA,TRBV27,CASRRLAGDQYEQYF
NA,TRBV18,CASSPQGLDQPQHF
NA,TRBV4-3,CASSQEGLTGNGYTF
once,TRBV9,CASSVGTRSYEQYF
NA,TRBV5-6,CASSHVRERSGEQFF
NA,TRBV10-1,CASGGNGNTIYF
NA,TRBV5-4,CASSSSQYKTDTQYF
once,TRBV7-9,CASSLERLAGKETQYF
NA,TRBV18,CASSAMNTEAFF
NA,TRBV18,CASSTAQGSGANVLTF
once,TRBV5-6,CASRSMTSGPSYEQYF
NA,TRBV5-1,CASSLVAAPSEQYF
NA,TRBV5-1,CASSLGPEPGELFF
once,TRBV5-8,CASSFSGPGTQYF
NA,TRBV9,CASSSLRGRVNNEQFF
NA,TRBV15,CATSRDRGGREDIGYTF
once,TRBV7-2,CASSLRGRNYEQYF
NA,TRBV19,CASSIVGRGDYGYTF
once,TRBV28,CASSPPGQSSYEQYF
once,TRBV5-4,CASSLAGGHGELFF
once,TRBV18,CASSPEEFSGNTIYF
once,TRBV5-4,CASSLGMASGTFYEQYF
NA,TRBV5-1,CASNRGDYNEQFF
NA,TRBV29-1,CSVCEREGPQFF
NA,TRBV6-1,CASRLDRLGEQFF
NA,TRBV28,CASSISGPSYGYTF
NA,TRBV5-1,CTSSQDPQGEQYF
NA,TRBV5-1,CASRNDLAGVKYGEQFF
NA,TRBV10-2,CASSESVGDAFF
NA,TRBV4-3,CASSRRRRPSGTMYQETQYF
NA,TRBV27,CASSQWTGGLEPQHF
NA,TRBV9,CASSVDRGDTQYF